These 18 T cell receptor beta chains originate from one sample sequenced in a study of T cell changes during pregnancy in multiple sclerosis. Profiled with immunoSEQ multiplex PCR; TCRdb holds only in-frame clones, not every one. The data contain tens of thousands of clones, about 94% of them singletons. The specimen was CD8+ T cells from peripheral blood mononuclear cells, collected in the first trimester of pregnancy. The receptors originated from a female donor with multiple sclerosis, enrolled in a pregnancy study.

The chain uses TRBV7-8 and TRBJ1-5, with D unclear. This CDR3 is 16 amino acids long. CDR1 is SGHVS and CDR2 is FQNEAQ in the germline V gene. Trimming left V 3 bases short and J 0 bases short, with 12 bases between. The chain's CDR3 is CASSFGLPDSNQPQHF. The CDR3 DNA is TGTGCCAGCAGCTTCGGTCTTCCTGATAGCAATCAGCCCCAGCATTTT. The variable domain in full, completed from reference TRBV7-8 and TRBJ1-5, reads GAGVSQSPRYKVAKRGQDVALRCDPISGHVSLFWYQQALGQGPEFLTYFQNEAQLDKSGLPSDRFFAERPEGSVSTLKIQRTQQEDSAVYLCASSFGLPDSNQPQHFGDGTRLSIL.

The rearrangement uses TRBV7-9 and TRBJ2-7; D not resolved. V lost 0 bases and J 1 base, leaving 7 bases between the germline ends. The CDR3 runs to 14 residues. Looked up from germline, CDR1 is SEHNR and CDR2 is FQNEAQ (reference sequence). The CDR3 DNA sequence: TGTGCCAGCAGCTTAGCGGGCACTTCCTACGAGCAGTACTTC. Protein sequence: CASSLAGTSYEQYF.

V usage is TRBV27 and J usage is TRBJ2-7, with 9 bases matching TRBD1. This CDR3 has 15 residues. Germline lookup yields CDR1 MNHEY and CDR2 SMNVEV (reference sequence). After removal of 6 bases from V and 2 bases from J, the junction contained 8 bases not matched to a gene. The CDR3 region has the DNA TGTGCCAGCAGATCGACAGGGGGATCGGCCTACGAGCAGTACTTC. Its translation is CASRSTGGSAYEQYF.

This sequence joins TRBV11-3 and TRBJ2-3; TRBD2 aligns across 11 bases. Germline V gene sequence: CDR1 SGHNT, CDR2 YENEEA. With 3 bases clipped from V and 4 bases from J, the junction kept 0 bases outside the gene matches. This CDR3 has 14 residues. The DNA for the CDR3 is TGTGCCAGCAGCTTTAGCGGGGGGGCAGATACGCAGTATTTT. Amino acid sequence: CASSFSGGADTQYF.

The V and J genes are TRBV6-5 and TRBJ1-5, with TRBD1 matching 9 bases. After removal of 6 bases from V and 7 bases from J, the junction contained 10 bases not matched to a gene. The germline V gene has CDR1 MNHEY and CDR2 SVGAGI. This CDR3 contains 15 residues. The CDR3 protein is CASSPTGGTGQPQHF. The CDR3 nucleotides are TGTGCCAGCAGCCCGACAGGGGGGACGGGACAGCCCCAGCATTTT.

In this sample, this clone turned up once. The chain links TRBV18 to TRBJ1-1; TRBD1 agrees at 11 bases. From germline, CDR1 is KGHSH and CDR2 LQKENI. The length of the CDR3 is 13 residues. V trimming: 3 bases; J trimming: 8 bases; junction bases outside the gene matches: 2. CDR3 coding DNA: TGTGCCAGCTCACCCGGACAGGGGGCAGAAGCTTTCTTT. Amino acids: CASSPGQGAEAFF. The complete variable domain, with remaining parts taken from reference TRBV18 and TRBJ1-1, reads NAGVMQNPRHLVRRRGQEARLRCSPMKGHSHVYWYRQLPEEGLKFMVYLQKENIIDESGMPKERFSAEFPKEGPSILRIQQVVRGDSAAYFCASSPGQGAEAFFGQGTRLTVV.

V gene TRBV6-5 combines with J gene TRBJ2-5; TRBD1 is a possible D gene (6 bases). Per germline, CDR1 MNHEY and CDR2 SVGAGI. The V and J ends lost 6 bases and 5 bases respectively, with 13 bases between them. The CDR3 consists of 13 residues. This CDR3 reads CASRKRGTETQYF. The CDR3 region has the DNA TGTGCCAGCAGAAAAAGGGGGACCGAGACCCAGTACTTC.

This clone was seen a few times. V is TRBV6-4 and J is TRBJ2-1; D uncertain. CDR3 length: 15 residues. Per the germline V gene, CDR1 is MRHNA and CDR2 is SNTAGT. V was clipped by 3 bases and J by 0 bases, with 9 bases between them. The CDR3 spells CASSEEPSSYNEQFF. Here the CDR3 DNA reads TGTGCCAGCAGTGAAGAGCCGAGCTCCTACAATGAGCAGTTCTTC.

The table lists this clone with a count of one. V and J are TRBV7-9 and TRBJ2-7; no definite D call. Germline V gene lookup returns CDR1 SEHNR and CDR2 FQNEAQ (reference sequence). The CDR3 runs 15 residues. V lost 1 base to trimming and J lost 2 bases, with 12 bases between them. The CDR3 loop reads CASSLGASTAYEQYF. In DNA, the CDR3 is TGTGCCAGCAGCTTAGGCGCCTCCACCGCCTACGAGCAGTACTTC.

The chain carries TRBV7-9 and TRBJ2-7; 7 bases map to TRBD1. The junction had 14 bases not matched to a gene; V was cut back by 3 bases and J by 3 bases. The germline gives CDR1 SEHNR, CDR2 FQNEAQ (reference sequence). The CDR3 runs to 17 residues. CDR3 nucleotide sequence: TGTGCCAGCAGCTTCCCAACAGGGGCCCCATCGGACTACGAGCAGTACTTC. This translates into CASSFPTGAPSDYEQYF.

CDR3 region: CASSSLSRPGGAPGNTIYF. The DNA for the CDR3 is TGTGCCAGCAGCTCCCTTAGCCGCCCAGGGGGCGCGCCTGGAAACACCATATATTTT. The V gene is TRBV13, the J gene TRBJ1-3; 8 bases are a match to TRBD1. The J segment lost 2 bases and the V segment lost 4 bases, leaving 16 bases of the junction unmatched. Germline CDR1 and CDR2: PRHDT and FYEKMQ (reference sequence). The CDR3 loop spans 19 amino acids. Looking up the rest from reference TRBV13 and TRBJ1-3 gives the full variable domain: AAGVIQSPRHLIKEKRETATLKCYPIPRHDTVYWYQQGPGQDPQFLISFYEKMQSDKGSIPDRFSAQQFSDYHSELNMSSLELGDSALYFCASSSLSRPGGAPGNTIYFGEGSWLTVV.

This chain uses TRBV19 with TRBJ2-3; a possible D gene is TRBD1 (6 bases). This CDR3 region has 15 residues. CDR1 and CDR2 from the germline V gene are LNHDA and SQIVND (reference sequence). Trimming cost V 4 bases and J 2 bases, with 13 bases left between them. CDR3 amino acids: CASSTGTIITDTQYF. For the CDR3, the DNA is TGTGCCAGTAGTACCGGGACAATCATCACAGATACGCAGTATTTT.

This chain links TRBV9 with TRBJ1-3; possibly TRBD1 for D (5 bases). In germline, CDR1 is SGDLS, CDR2 YYNGEE. V lost 3 bases to trimming and J lost 0 bases, with 16 bases between them. The CDR3 loop spans 17 amino acids. As DNA, the CDR3 is TGTGCCAGCAGCGGCGGGACGGCGCTCCTCTCTGGAAACACCATATATTTT. Residues: CASSGGTALLSGNTIYF. The full variable domain, its missing parts supplied by reference TRBV9 and TRBJ1-3, is DSGVTQTPKHLITATGQRVTLRCSPRSGDLSVYWYQQSLDQGLQFLIQYYNGEERAKGNILERFSAQQFPDLHSELNLSSLELGDSALYFCASSGGTALLSGNTIYFGEGSWLTVV.

The chain combines TRBV5-5 with TRBJ1-1; D is unclear. Germline lookup yields CDR1 SGHKS and CDR2 YYEKEE (reference sequence). V gave up 0 bases and J gave up 2 bases, with 11 bases separating them. The CDR3 is made up of 15 amino acids. In DNA, the CDR3 is TGTGCCAGCAGCTTGGCCGTTAGACAAAACACTGAAGCTTTCTTT. It translates to CASSLAVRQNTEAFF.

This chain uses TRBV9 with TRBJ2-2, with no clear D. This CDR3 has 15 residues. V was pared by 2 bases and J by 5 bases, with 13 bases between. The germline V gene has CDR1 SGDLS and CDR2 YYNGEE. The CDR3: CASSVWQFSTGELFF. CDR3 coding DNA: TGTGCCAGCAGCGTGTGGCAGTTCTCGACCGGGGAGCTGTTTTTT.

V gene TRBV7-2 combines with J gene TRBJ1-1, with a weak D call TRBD1 (5 bases). The CDR3 has 14 amino acids. The V end was cut by 5 bases, the J end by 0 bases, with 10 bases between. CDR1 SGHTA and CDR2 FQGNSA come from the germline V gene. CDR3 sequence: CASSNIQVNTEAFF. The CDR3 DNA reads TGTGCCAGCAGCAATATACAGGTGAACACTGAAGCTTTCTTT.

The rearrangement joins TRBV18 to TRBJ2-7, with a tentative D call TRBD2 (6 bases). The CDR3 spans 14 residues. The germline V gene encodes CDR1 KGHSH and CDR2 LQKENI. The V end lost 8 bases, the J end lost 9 bases, and 23 bases lay between the germline ends. The CDR3 region has the DNA TGTGCCAGCGCAGAGCGCGGGACGTCAGAAAGGCAGTACTTC. Encoded protein: CASAERGTSERQYF.

This chain connects TRBV7-2 to TRBJ2-3; weak D call: TRBD2 (6 bases). Per germline, CDR1 SGHTA and CDR2 FQGNSA. The CDR3 is made up of 13 amino acids. Between the trimmed V and J ends, which lost 3 bases and 3 bases, there was a span of 7 bases. As DNA, the CDR3 is TGTGCCAGCAGCTTTGGGGGGACAGATACGCAGTATTTT. This encodes CASSFGGTDTQYF.